The rows below give T cell receptor beta chains drawn from one sample of a study of control samples from healthy donors and cancer patients. The table came from immunoSEQ multiplex PCR; TCRdb's copy has only in-frame clones and leaves some out. The sample lists 350,000 to 450,000 clones; more than 80% were seen once. The sequenced sample was PBMCs. The receptor source for this set is a man aged 40-50 years with head and neck cancer. Both conserved end residues are part of each CDR3. Each record gives: D gene, J gene, V gene, CDR3 length, clone size, CDR3 DNA, CDR3 protein. A D gene is named only where the DNA matches it firmly. A clone size is listed for some rows: how often the clone was seen (once, few, many), or a class if it is expanded.

.,TRBJ2-5,TRBV4-1,14,.,TGCGCCAGCAGCCAAGAAATGGAATCGGAGACCCAGTACTTC,CASSQEMESETQYF
.,TRBJ2-1,TRBV28,15,.,TGTGCCAGCAGGGCAGGGGAAGGATACTACAATGAGCAGTTCTTC,CASRAGEGYYNEQFF
.,TRBJ2-1,TRBV6-5,13,few,TGTGCCAGCAGTTATACAGGGTACAATGAGCAGTTCTTC,CASSYTGYNEQFF
TRBD2,TRBJ2-3,TRBV4-1,15,.,TGCGCCAGCAGCCAAGGGGTGGGGGGGACAGATACGCAGTATTTT,CASSQGVGGTDTQYF
TRBD2,TRBJ2-1,TRBV6-5,15,.,TGTGCCAGCAGCGTCCTAGCGGGGGGTTACAATGAGCAGTTCTTC,CASSVLAGGYNEQFF
TRBD1,TRBJ2-1,TRBV6-5,15,.,TGTGCCAGCAGTCGAACAGGGGGCTCCTACAATGAGCAGTTCTTC,CASSRTGGSYNEQFF
.,TRBJ2-1,TRBV12-3/TRBV12-4,13,few,TGTGCCAGCAGTCCCGGGCGCTACAATGAGCAGTTCTTC,CASSPGRYNEQFF
TRBD2,TRBJ2-7,TRBV19,14,few,TGTGCCAGTAGTATCGAGGGAGGGCCGGGAGAGCAGTACTTC,CASSIEGGPGEQYF
.,TRBJ1-1,TRBV11-2,13,few,TGTGCCAGCAGCTTAGGTCAGAATGTAGAAGCTTTCTTT,CASSLGQNVEAFF
TRBD1,TRBJ1-1,TRBV6-5,14,.,TGTGCCAGCAGACGACAGGGAGGGAACACTGAAGCTTTCTTT,CASRRQGGNTEAFF
.,TRBJ1-3,TRBV7-6,15,once,TGTGCCAGCAGCTTAGGCGCCAACTCTGGAAACACCATATATTTT,CASSLGANSGNTIYF
.,TRBJ2-1,TRBV7-9,15,few,TGTGCCAGCAGCTTAGCCTTACCCGCAGGGACCTTCCAGTTCTTC,CASSLALPAGTFQFF
TRBD2,TRBJ2-3,TRBV4-3,18,.,TGCGCCAGCAGCCAAATCTTGCTAGCGGGGGCCGACACAGATACGCAGTATTTT,CASSQILLAGADTDTQYF
.,TRBJ2-1,TRBV7-8,17,.,TGTGCCAGCAGCTTAGGGGTGGGGCTCCCAAACCACAATGAGCAGTTCTTC,CASSLGVGLPNHNEQFF
.,TRBJ2-6,TRBV3-1/TRBV3-2,19,.,TGTGCCAGCAGCCAAGGGTACAGGACCCGGGCGGCAGGGGCCAACGTCCTGACTTTC,CASSQGYRTRAAGANVLTF
.,TRBJ2-2,TRBV9,14,.,TGTGCCAGCAGCGCACAGGTGAACACCGGGGAGCTGTTTTTT,CASSAQVNTGELFF
.,TRBJ2-4,TRBV7-9,11,.,TGTGCCAGCAGTCTAGAGGACATTCAGTACTTC,CASSLEDIQYF
TRBD2,TRBJ2-5,TRBV29-1,13,.,TGCAGCGTGCCACTAGCGCCTCAAGAGACCCAGTACTTC,CSVPLAPQETQYF
TRBD2,TRBJ2-7,TRBV7-2,15,.,TGTGCCAGCAGCTCCGGGGGGGCCGGATCCTACGAGCAGTACTTC,CASSSGGAGSYEQYF
.,TRBJ2-3,TRBV6-5,11,.,TGTGCCAGCAGTAACACAGATACGCAGTATTTT,CASSNTDTQYF
.,TRBJ2-3,TRBV6-5,14,.,TGTGCCAGCAGTAAGGGGGCCGGGGGAGATACGCAGTATTTT,CASSKGAGGDTQYF
.,TRBJ2-1,TRBV30,18,.,TGTGCCTGGAGTATTAACAGACGAGATTATCTCTCCTACAATGAGCAGTTCTTC,CAWSINRRDYLSYNEQFF
.,TRBJ1-5,TRBV4-1,17,few,TGCGCCAGCAGCCAAGAAGGCGGTCGTCTTAGCAATCAGCCCCAGCATTTT,CASSQEGGRLSNQPQHF
.,TRBJ1-4,TRBV29-1,13,once,TGCAGCGCTCTAACAGGAGACGATGAAAAACTGTTTTTT,CSALTGDDEKLFF
.,TRBJ1-2,TRBV7-2,13,.,TGTGCCAGCAGCCCCCAAAGATTGAGGGGCTACACCTTC,CASSPQRLRGYTF
TRBD1,TRBJ2-5,TRBV9,15,medium-sized,TGTGCCAGCAGCGCGTGGGGACAGGCGCAAGAGACCCAGTACTTC,CASSAWGQAQETQYF
.,TRBJ1-1,TRBV4-3,14,.,TGCGCCAGCAGCCAAGATCCCGGGCGTGATGAAGCTTTCTTT,CASSQDPGRDEAFF
.,TRBJ1-1,TRBV5-6,12,.,TGTGCCAGCAGCTCAGGGAGGACTGAAGCTTTCTTT,CASSSGRTEAFF
TRBD2,TRBJ2-1,TRBV20-1,14,.,TGCAGTGCTAGTTCGACTAGCTTATACAATGAGCAGTTCTTC,CSASSTSLYNEQFF
.,TRBJ2-6,TRBV9,17,.,TGTGCCAGCAGCGTAGGTAGCCTAGCGCGTGGGGCCAACGTCCTGACTTTC,CASSVGSLARGANVLTF
.,TRBJ2-2,TRBV11-2,15,.,TGTGCCAGCAGCTTTTCCCTAGCAGTAACCGGGGAGCTGTTTTTT,CASSFSLAVTGELFF
.,TRBJ1-2,TRBV28,14,.,TGTGCCAGCAGTTTCATTTCCTCAAGCTATGGCTACACCTTC,CASSFISSSYGYTF
.,TRBJ1-6,TRBV7-8,12,once,TGTGCCGGCGGCAGGACGGATTCACCCCTCCACTTT,CAGGRTDSPLHF
.,TRBJ1-6,TRBV10-3,14,.,TGTGCCATCAGTGAGTACGACGGGGTCTCACCCCTCCACTTT,CAISEYDGVSPLHF
TRBD1,TRBJ1-3,TRBV30,13,.,TGTGCCTGGGGGGGACAGGGAGGAAACACCATATATTTT,CAWGGQGGNTIYF
.,TRBJ1-4,TRBV5-1,15,.,TGCGCCAGCGGAGGATCGGACGGGCAGAATGAAAAACTGTTTTTT,CASGGSDGQNEKLFF
TRBD2,TRBJ2-5,TRBV5-6,16,few,TGTGCCAGCAGCGAGATGGGGACTAGCGGGCCTGAGACCCAGTACTTC,CASSEMGTSGPETQYF
TRBD1,TRBJ2-5,TRBV12-3/TRBV12-4,13,.,TGTGCCAGCAGTCCCGGGACAGGAGAGACCCAGTACTTC,CASSPGTGETQYF
.,TRBJ1-5,TRBV5-1,15,.,TGCGCCAGCAGCCCTAGGGGGGATAGCAATCAGCCCCAGCATTTT,CASSPRGDSNQPQHF
.,TRBJ2-2,TRBV5-6,14,once,TGTGCCAGCAGCCCAGGGATAGGGGGCGGGGAGCTGTTTTTT,CASSPGIGGGELFF
.,TRBJ2-6,TRBV27,18,.,TGTGCCAGCAGTTTATACCTTTTAGGTCAGGCCGGGGCCAACGTCCTGACTTTC,CASSLYLLGQAGANVLTF
TRBD1,TRBJ1-1,TRBV28,16,once,TGTGCCAGCAGCTCCGGACAGGCGACTTCGAACACTGAAGCTTTCTTT,CASSSGQATSNTEAFF
.,TRBJ1-2,TRBV6-2/TRBV6-3,14,.,TGTGCCAGCAGCCCCCTGGGGAGGAACTATGGCTACACCTTC,CASSPLGRNYGYTF
.,TRBJ2-2,TRBV11-2,12,.,TGTGCCAGCGGAGAGAACACCGGGGAGCTGTTTTTT,CASGENTGELFF
.,TRBJ2-1,TRBV5-6,16,.,TGTGCCAGCAGCTTGGGTCCTTTTTCGGCAGGGGCTGAGCAGTTCTTC,CASSLGPFSAGAEQFF
.,TRBJ2-7,TRBV7-8,15,.,TGTGCCAGCAGTCCCCCCGGACGAGGAGCGAACGAGCAGTACTTC,CASSPPGRGANEQYF
TRBD1,TRBJ2-1,TRBV5-1,15,few,TGCGCCAGCAGCTTGGGGGACAGGGTGCGGAATGAGCAGTTCTTC,CASSLGDRVRNEQFF
.,TRBJ2-7,TRBV11-1,14,.,TGTGCCAGCAGCCCTCGATTAACAGGGTACGAGCAGTACTTC,CASSPRLTGYEQYF
.,TRBJ2-2,TRBV5-1,14,.,TGCGCCAGCAAACCGGGAGAGAACACCGGGGAGCTGTTTTTT,CASKPGENTGELFF
.,TRBJ1-1,TRBV28,12,.,TGTGCCAGCAGTTCCCGACGGGCCGAAGCTTTCTTT,CASSSRRAEAFF
.,TRBJ1-6,TRBV3-1/TRBV3-2,15,.,TGTGCCAGCAGCCAAGACTCTGGGACTAGGTCACCCCTCCACTTT,CASSQDSGTRSPLHF
TRBD1,TRBJ1-5,TRBV27,14,.,TGTGCCAGCAGTTGGGACAGGGAACGACAGCCCCAGCATTTT,CASSWDRERQPQHF
TRBD1,TRBJ1-6,TRBV28,20,.,TGTGCCAGCAGTTTCAACAGGGGCGCAGAGGGTAGCTCCTATAATTCACCCCTCCACTTT,CASSFNRGAEGSSYNSPLHF